What follows are 32 T cell receptor beta chains derived from one specimen sequenced in a study of beta chain features in type 1 diabetes. Study-wide results and limits: TCRB CDR3 length was moderately but significantly reduced in all four CD4+ subsets of Type 1 diabetes patients.

TCRB transcripts that were expressed got sequenced, as all of the isolated RNA had been reverse transcribed. Produced via immunoSEQ multiplex PCR; TCRdb's table is partial and in-frame only. There are around 150,000 clones in the sample; 50% to 70% occur only once, and approximately 0.089% lies in the top ten. These TCRs' antigens remain unknown. The sequencing sample was made of naive CD4+ T cells from blood. These receptors all stem from a man aged 25 to 45 with type 1 diabetes.

This clone showed up just once. V and J are TRBV28 and TRBJ2-6; the D is unclear. This CDR3 has 13 residues. The germline V gene has CDR1 MDHEN and CDR2 SYDVKM. V was shortened by 8 bases and J by 1 base, with 6 bases between the two germline ends. The CDR3 loop is CASGGSGANVLTF. As DNA, the CDR3 is TGTGCCAGCGGTGGATCTGGGGCCAACGTCCTGACTTTC.

This chain's CDR3 is CASSLTGDNEQFF. For the CDR3, the DNA is TGTGCCAGCAGCTTGACAGGGGACAATGAGCAGTTCTTC. V gene TRBV5-4 combines with J gene TRBJ2-1, with 7 bases lining up with TRBD1. The CDR3 length is 13 residues. Germline V gene lookup returns CDR1 SGHNT and CDR2 YYREEE (reference sequence). The J segment lost 5 bases and the V segment lost 1 base, leaving 0 bases of the junction unmatched.

The J gene is TRBJ2-7, the V gene TRBV30, with 8 bases matching TRBD1. This CDR3 contains 13 residues. Looked up from germline, CDR1 is GTSNPN and CDR2 is SVGIG (reference sequence). V shed 4 bases and J 9 bases; nucleotides not matched to a gene: 11. The CDR3 is CAWTVAGGVPQYF. The DNA of the CDR3 is TGTGCCTGGACTGTGGCAGGGGGCGTCCCGCAGTACTTC.

V usage is TRBV29-1 and J usage is TRBJ1-1; a possible D gene is TRBD1 (5 bases). Trimming cost V 4 bases and J 1 base, with 13 bases left between them. Germline lookup yields CDR1 SQVTM and CDR2 ANQGSEA. The CDR3 consists of 14 residues. In DNA form, the CDR3 reads TGCAGCGTTGTATCGAGGGGCGAGAACACTGAAGCTTTCTTT. It is translated as CSVVSRGENTEAFF.

This clone was observed once. The chain's CDR3 is CATSRATGGNSPLHF. CDR3 bases: TGTGCCACCAGCAGAGCTACCGGGGGCAATTCACCCCTCCACTTT. The chain links TRBV15 to TRBJ1-6, with D possibly TRBD1 on 6 matching bases. CDR1 and CDR2 from the germline V gene are LNHNV and YYDKDF (reference sequence). Trimming shortened V by 1 base and J by 7 bases, and 11 bases separated the two germline ends. CDR3 length: 15 residues.

Only a few counts were recorded for this clone. An end of the junction differs from the germline gene, which may be a read error. The sample has other DNA sequences that encode this CDR3 too. The V gene is TRBV13, the J gene TRBJ2-5; D is ambiguous. Germline V gives CDR1 PRHDT, CDR2 FYEKMQ (reference sequence). This CDR3 is built from 14 residues. The CDR3 bases are TGTGCCAGCAGTTTAGCTAGGGTAGAAGAGACCCAGTACTTC. It specifies CASSLARVEETQYF.

The J gene is TRBJ2-5, the V gene TRBV7-2; D is ambiguous. Between the trimmed V and J ends, which lost 2 bases and 4 bases, there was a span of 8 bases. The CDR3 runs to 13 residues. Per the germline V gene, CDR1 is SGHTA and CDR2 is FQGNSA. The CDR3 DNA follows: TGTGCCAGCAGCTTACTGGTCCCAGAGACCCAGTACTTC. Amino acid sequence: CASSLLVPETQYF.

The gene calls are TRBV4-3 and TRBJ2-1; D is possibly TRBD2 (6 bases). Germline lookup yields CDR1 LGHNA and CDR2 YSLEER. The CDR3 totals 15 residues. Between the trimmed V and J ends, which lost 0 bases and 7 bases, there was a span of 13 bases. In nucleotides, the CDR3 is TGCGCCAGCAGCCAAGAAGGGGACTCCAGGAATGAGCAGTTCTTC. Encoded protein: CASSQEGDSRNEQFF.

Comments on this clone: Other nucleotide sequences in the sample specify the same CDR3. The chain is built from TRBV30 and TRBJ1-3; unclear D gene. Germline assignment: CDR1 GTSNPN and CDR2 SVGIG (reference sequence). This CDR3 has 12 residues. Trimming left V 5 bases short and J 1 base short, with 6 bases between. The CDR3: CAWDVSGNTIYF. In nucleotides, the CDR3 is TGTGCCTGGGATGTGTCTGGAAACACCATATATTTT. The entire variable domain, with the rest obtained from reference TRBV30 and TRBJ1-3, is as follows: SQTIHQWPATLVQPVGSPLSLECTVEGTSNPNLYWYRQAAGRGLQLLFYSVGIGQISSEVPQNLSASRPQDRQFILSSKKLLLSDSGFYLCAWDVSGNTIYFGEGSWLTVV.

The genes are TRBV18 and TRBJ2-1, with 11 bases matching TRBD2. This CDR3 spans 15 amino acids. Germline lookup yields CDR1 KGHSH and CDR2 LQKENI. Losses at the gene ends were 3 bases for V and 5 bases for J; bases not matched to a gene: 3. This CDR3 reads CASSPAGLADNEQFF. Here the CDR3 DNA reads TGTGCCAGCTCACCGGCGGGACTAGCGGACAATGAGCAGTTCTTC.

This clone was found a few times. J is TRBJ2-1 and V is TRBV15; TRBD1 might be the D (6 bases). Germline V gene sequence: CDR1 LNHNV, CDR2 YYDKDF (reference sequence). This CDR3 contains 15 residues. Trimming shortened V by 0 bases and J by 1 base, and 7 bases separated the two germline ends. The DNA for the CDR3 is TGTGCCACCAGCAGAGATAGGGGGTCCTACAATGAGCAGTTCTTC. Translated: CATSRDRGSYNEQFF.

The genes are TRBV7-9 and TRBJ2-3, with 9 bases matching TRBD2. J was trimmed by 2 bases and V by 5 bases; bases with no gene match: 8. This CDR3 has 16 residues. The germline gives CDR1 SEHNR, CDR2 FQNEAQ (reference sequence). CDR3 sequence (DNA): TGTGCCAGCAGCAAGACCTTAGCGGGGGCCACAGATACGCAGTATTTT. Protein product: CASSKTLAGATDTQYF.

The sample holds one count of this clone. The chain couples TRBV25-1 to TRBJ2-1, with D possibly matching TRBD2 (5 bases). Germline-derived CDR1 and CDR2 are MGHDK and SYGVNS. The CDR3 is 13 residues long. Deletions cut 3 bases from V and 5 bases from J, with 8 bases between. CDR3 loop: CASSDGLNNEQFF. CDR3 bases: TGTGCCAGCAGTGATGGACTCAACAATGAGCAGTTCTTC.

This clone was seen a single time. The chain uses TRBV7-2 and TRBJ2-5, with D uncertain. Trimming shortened V by 4 bases and J by 5 bases, and 14 bases separated the two germline ends. From germline, CDR1 is SGHTA and CDR2 FQGNSA. The CDR3 has 14 amino acids. CDR3 residues: CASSSDRSWETQYF. In DNA, the CDR3 is TGTGCCAGCAGCTCAGACCGGTCATGGGAGACCCAGTACTTC. Filled out from reference TRBV7-2 and TRBJ2-5, the complete variable domain reads GAGVSQSPSNKVTEKGKDVELRCDPISGHTALYWYRQSLGQGLEFLIYFQGNSAPDKSGLPSDRFSAERTGGSVSTLTIQRTQQEDSAVYLCASSSDRSWETQYFGPGTRLLVL.

This clone came up a few times. The CDR3 DNA sequence: TGTGCCAGCAGTGTTACTAGGACAGGGGGCGAGTTCTTC. Amino acid sequence: CASSVTRTGGEFF. The chain couples TRBV2 to TRBJ2-1; 11 bases match TRBD1. Losses at the gene ends were 4 bases for V and 14 bases for J; bases not matched to a gene: 7. There are 13 residues in the CDR3. Germline V gives CDR1 SNHLY, CDR2 FYNNEI. Drawing the rest from reference TRBV2 and TRBJ2-1, the complete variable domain is EPEVTQTPSHQVTQMGQEVILRCVPISNHLYFYWYRQILGQKVEFLVSFYNNEISEKSEIFDDQFSVERPDGSNFTLKIRSTKLEDSAMYFCASSVTRTGGEFFGPGTRLTVL.

This clone was found once. This chain uses TRBV4-3 with TRBJ2-4, with D maybe TRBD2 (6 bases). The CDR3 totals 13 residues. The germline V and J ends were trimmed by 6 bases and 11 bases, with 17 bases remaining between them. Germline V gene lookup returns CDR1 LGHNA and CDR2 YSLEER. CDR3 residues: CASSQRAGTVQYF. The CDR3 DNA follows: TGCGCCAGCAGTCAAAGGGCGGGAACGGTTCAGTACTTC.

In this sample, this clone turned up a few times. This chain connects TRBV5-1 to TRBJ2-1; 7 bases align to TRBD1. J was trimmed by 10 bases and V by 0 bases; bases with no gene match: 13. CDR3 length: 16 residues. Per germline, CDR1 SGHRS and CDR2 YFSETQ. DNA for the CDR3: TGCGCCAGCAGCTTGGCTAAGACAGGGTACCTGGGGGAGCAGTTCTTC. Translating gives CASSLAKTGYLGEQFF.

This chain joins TRBV30 and TRBJ1-4; D uncertain. The ends were cut back, 2 bases at V and 2 bases at J, with 9 bases in the middle. CDR1 is GTSNPN, CDR2 SVGIG, per germline (reference sequence). The CDR3 loop spans 14 amino acids. CDR3 DNA: TGTGCCTGGAGTAAAACGCTGACTAATGAAAAACTGTTTTTT. Encoded protein: CAWSKTLTNEKLFF.

The chain carries TRBV23-1 and TRBJ2-3; 9 nucleotides line up with TRBD1. TRBV23-1 is assigned to the ORF class and has an uncertain function. This CDR3 has 16 amino acids. The trim removed 0 bases at V and 4 bases at J, leaving 5 bases unmatched. The CDR3 sequence: CASSQSRTGEADTQYF. The CDR3 region has the DNA TGCGCCAGCAGTCAATCGAGGACAGGGGAGGCAGATACGCAGTATTTT.

V is TRBV25-1 and J is TRBJ2-3, with D possibly TRBD2 on 6 matching bases. Germline V gene data show CDR1 as MGHDK and CDR2 as SYGVNS. V gave up 0 bases and J gave up 0 bases, with 10 bases separating them. The CDR3 runs 16 residues. The CDR3 nucleotides read TGTGCCAGCAGTGAATATAGCGGAACTAGCACAGATACGCAGTATTTT. It encodes CASSEYSGTSTDTQYF.

The chain carries TRBV6-5 and TRBJ2-3; D possibly uses TRBD1 or TRBD2 (6 bases each). The V and J ends lost 6 bases and 3 bases respectively, with 13 bases between them. The CDR3 covers 14 residues. CDR1 and CDR2 (germline): MNHEY, SVGAGI. The DNA for the CDR3 is TGTGCCAGCAGCAACGGGGGCGCTACAGATACGCAGTATTTT. Its protein product is CASSNGGATDTQYF.

This clone was counted a few times. The chain joins TRBV30 to TRBJ2-5; 10 bases align to TRBD1. In germline, CDR1 is GTSNPN, CDR2 SVGIG (reference sequence). V shed 8 bases, J shed 4 bases, and the junction held 4 bases outside the gene matches. This CDR3 has 12 residues. The CDR3 bases are TGTGCCGGGGACAGGGGAGGAGAGACCCAGTACTTC. Amino acids: CAGDRGGETQYF.

This sequence joins TRBV29-1 and TRBJ2-7; TRBD1 might be the D (6 bases). The CDR3 spans 13 residues. V was pared by 3 bases and J by 4 bases, with 13 bases between. Germline-derived CDR1 and CDR2 are SQVTM and ANQGSEA. CDR3 residues: CSVEGDKSYEQYF. DNA for the CDR3: TGCAGCGTTGAGGGGGACAAGTCTTACGAGCAGTACTTC.

This clone was observed a handful of times. The rearrangement uses TRBV29-1 and TRBJ1-1, with 9 bases matching TRBD1. Trimming at V came to 6 bases and at J to 5 bases, leaving 7 bases not matched to a gene. CDR1 is SQVTM and CDR2 is ANQGSEA in the germline V gene. This CDR3 spans 13 amino acids. The CDR3 spells CSVQSGTGTEAFF. The CDR3 DNA reads as TGCAGCGTCCAGTCCGGGACAGGGACTGAAGCTTTCTTT.

The chain is built from TRBV7-9 and TRBJ2-3; TRBD2 matches 8 bases. CDR1 and CDR2 (germline): SEHNR, FQNEAQ (reference sequence). The CDR3 loop spans 17 amino acids. V shed 0 bases, J shed 1 base, and the junction held 6 bases outside the gene matches. The CDR3 spells CASSLAKEAGGTDTQYF. CDR3 bases: TGTGCCAGCAGCTTAGCAAAAGAAGCGGGGGGCACAGATACGCAGTATTTT.

There are a few counts of this clone. The gene calls are TRBV29-1 and TRBJ1-2; no clear D. Trimming cost V 2 bases and J 5 bases, with 12 bases left between them. Germline V gene lookup returns CDR1 SQVTM and CDR2 ANQGSEA. CDR3 length equals 13 residues. CDR3 sequence reads: CSVERSQSYGYTF. The CDR3 coding sequence is TGCAGCGTTGAACGGTCGCAGTCGTATGGCTACACCTTC.

This clone was seen a handful of times. The CDR3 spells CSVEEGPRGRRNTEAFF. The CDR3 DNA sequence: TGCAGCGTTGAAGAGGGGCCTAGGGGCCGTAGGAACACTGAAGCTTTCTTT. The chain links TRBV29-1 to TRBJ1-1; tentatively, D is TRBD1 (5 bases). This CDR3 spans 17 amino acids. Germline V CDR1 and CDR2: SQVTM, ANQGSEA. Trimming stripped 0 bases from V and 1 base from J, with 18 bases between.

The chain uses TRBV29-1 and TRBJ1-1; no reliable D call. Trimming stripped 7 bases from V and 0 bases from J, with 15 bases between. The V gene's germline CDR1 is SQVTM and CDR2 ANQGSEA. This CDR3 spans 14 amino acids. The CDR3, as DNA: TGCAGCGCCGCGAAACGGACCATGAACACTGAAGCTTTCTTT. It codes for CSAAKRTMNTEAFF.

The chain recombines TRBV12-5 with TRBJ2-7, with TRBD1 as a possible D gene (5 bases). Between the trimmed V and J ends, which lost 6 bases and 2 bases, there was a span of 8 bases. The CDR3 has 12 amino acids. The germline CDR1 and CDR2 sequences are LGHNT and FRNRAP. CDR3 DNA: TGTGCTAGTGGCAGACAGACCTACGAGCAGTACTTC. It codes for CASGRQTYEQYF.

The chain couples TRBV9 to TRBJ2-5; D is uncertain. This CDR3 spans 13 amino acids. Per germline, CDR1 SGDLS and CDR2 YYNGEE. V was cut by 2 bases and J by 6 bases, with 11 bases left in between. CDR3 bases: TGTGCCAGCAGCGTCTACGAGACTCAGACCCAGTACTTC. Protein sequence: CASSVYETQTQYF.

The J gene is TRBJ2-7, the V gene TRBV7-2, with 7 nucleotides matching TRBD1. The V gene's germline CDR1 is SGHTA and CDR2 FQGNSA. Trimming cost V 3 bases and J 3 bases; bases outside gene matches: 5. This CDR3 has 14 residues. The CDR3 reads CASSFADRIYEQYF. In DNA form, the CDR3 reads TGTGCCAGCAGCTTTGCGGACAGGATCTACGAGCAGTACTTC.

The rearrangement joins TRBV11-2 to TRBJ2-1; 10 positions agree with TRBD2. The germline V gene has CDR1 SGHAT and CDR2 FQNNGV. J gave up 4 bases and V 6 bases, and 9 bases lay outside the gene matches. The CDR3 consists of 16 residues. This CDR3 reads CASSYLAGAIYNEQFF. CDR3 in DNA: TGTGCCAGCAGTTACCTAGCGGGGGCCATATACAATGAGCAGTTCTTC.